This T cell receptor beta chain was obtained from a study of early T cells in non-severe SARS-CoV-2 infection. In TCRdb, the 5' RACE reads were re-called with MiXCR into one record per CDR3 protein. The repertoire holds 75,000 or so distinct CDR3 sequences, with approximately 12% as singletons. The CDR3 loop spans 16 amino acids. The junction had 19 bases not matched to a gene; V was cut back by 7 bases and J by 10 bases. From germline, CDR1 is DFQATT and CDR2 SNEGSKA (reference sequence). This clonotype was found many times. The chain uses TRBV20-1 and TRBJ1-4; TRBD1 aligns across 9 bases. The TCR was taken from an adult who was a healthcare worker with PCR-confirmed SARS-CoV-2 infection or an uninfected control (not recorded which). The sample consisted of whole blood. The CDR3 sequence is CSVETGTGLGGGKLFF. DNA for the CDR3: TGCAGTGTTGAAACCGGGACAGGGCTAGGTGGAGGAAAACTGTTTTTT.